Below, 17 T cell receptor beta chains from the same sample are listed, as sequenced in a study of CD8 T cells in ankylosing spondylitis (dated by TCRdb to between 2016 and 2019). Libraries were constructed by 5' RACE. Instrument used: Illumina HiSeq 2500. Clones were called with MiXCR by TCRdb after fastp trimmed the public reads at Q25, and only in-frame beta chains were retained. Rows are combined by CDR3 protein, so each entry shows the most common genes and DNA. This sample gives 100,000 to 150,000 distinct CDR3 sequences in total; roughly 17% of them show up just once. Together, the top ten hold approximately 33% of the sample. Their specific antigens are unknown. Study-wide findings and limitations: Blood from ankylosing spondylitis patients appeared to be characterized by a TCR beta motif composed of under ten highly homologous amino acid variants.

Sequences were obtained from blood, either unsorted or a sorted T cell fraction (not recorded which). The receptors were gathered from a male donor with ankylosing spondylitis.

CDR3 bases: TGTGCCAGCAGCTTAGAACGGGACCAAGAGACCCAGTACTTC. As protein: CASSLERDQETQYF. This chain uses TRBV7-9 with TRBJ2-5; D unclear. Germline V CDR1 and CDR2: SEHNR, FQNEAQ (reference sequence). Deletions cut 1 base from V and 0 bases from J, with 6 bases between. The CDR3 is made up of 14 amino acids.

There are a few counts of this clonotype. The chain employs TRBV7-9 and TRBJ2-1; 8 nucleotides agree with TRBD1. The germline gives CDR1 SEHNR, CDR2 FQNEAQ (reference sequence). After removal of 5 bases from V and 4 bases from J, the junction contained 10 bases not matched to a gene. The CDR3 extends over 16 amino acids. DNA of the CDR3: TGTGCCAGCAGCCCTTCGAACAGGGGGGATTACAATGAGCAGTTCTTC. It encodes CASSPSNRGDYNEQFF.

This clonotype was observed a handful of times. In DNA form, the CDR3 reads TGTGCCAGCATCCCACCGGGACAGACGCAGTATTTT. This codes for CASIPPGQTQYF. The chain is built from TRBV2 and TRBJ2-3; 7 bases match TRBD1. In germline, CDR1 is SNHLY, CDR2 FYNNEI. Trimming took 7 bases from V and 9 from J; bases not matched to a gene: 7. CDR3 length: 12 residues.

The chain uses TRBV6-2 or TRBV6-3 and TRBJ2-7; 7 bases are shared with TRBD2. This CDR3 contains 16 residues. CDR1 is MNHEY and CDR2 is SVGEGT in the germline V gene. The J segment lost 6 bases and the V segment lost 7 bases, leaving 18 bases of the junction unmatched. The CDR3 sequence: CASTISVGGPLSEQYF. CDR3 DNA: TGTGCCAGCACCATAAGCGTGGGAGGGCCTTTATCCGAGCAGTACTTC.

In its sample, this clonotype was seen a few times. This chain links TRBV9 with TRBJ2-3; D ambiguous. CDR1 and CDR2 (germline): SGDLS, YYNGEE. Trimming cost V 3 bases and J 2 bases, with 13 bases left between them. The CDR3 is made up of 15 amino acids. The CDR3 region has the DNA TGTGCCAGCAGCGACCATCAGGCCCTCACAGATACGCAGTATTTT. Translation gives CASSDHQALTDTQYF.

The V call is TRBV4-1, the J call TRBJ2-7, with D possibly being TRBD2 (5 bases). Per the germline V gene, CDR1 is MGHRA and CDR2 is YSYEKL. V lost 1 base to trimming and J lost 4 bases, with 17 bases between them. The CDR3 runs 16 residues. The DNA for the CDR3 is TGCGCCAGCAGCCAAGCCCCCCAGCGGTACACTTACGAGCAGTACTTC. Protein: CASSQAPQRYTYEQYF.

This clonotype was counted only a few times. V gene TRBV3-1 combines with J gene TRBJ2-7, with 8 bases aligning to TRBD1. The junction had 7 bases not matched to a gene; V was cut back by 1 base and J by 2 bases. CDR1 is LGHDT and CDR2 is YNNKEL in the germline V gene (reference sequence). This CDR3 spans 16 amino acids. This CDR3 reads CASSQGRGTGTYEQYF. The CDR3 DNA sequence: TGTGCCAGCAGCCAAGGCCGGGGGACAGGCACCTACGAGCAGTACTTC.

V gene TRBV6-1 combines with J gene TRBJ2-7; TRBD2 aligns across 14 bases. Germline lookup yields CDR1 MNHNS and CDR2 SASEGT. The length of the CDR3 is 18 residues. The trim removed 3 bases at V and 3 bases at J, leaving 10 bases unmatched. CDR3 protein: CASSDLRTSGRTYYEQYF. Written as DNA, the CDR3 is TGTGCCAGCAGTGACCTCCGGACTAGCGGGAGGACCTACTACGAGCAGTACTTC.

The V and J genes are TRBV7-2 and TRBJ2-6; possibly TRBD1 for D (6 bases). V lost 2 bases, J lost 4 bases, and 15 bases lay in between. CDR1 SGHTA and CDR2 FQGNSA come from the germline V gene. The CDR3 spans 17 residues. The CDR3 DNA reads TGTGCCAGCAGCTTACCGGGACATCCTCTGGGGGCCAACGTCCTGACTTTC. Amino acid sequence: CASSLPGHPLGANVLTF.

V is TRBV20-1 and J is TRBJ2-1; D remains unclear. The CDR3 has 13 amino acids. Trimming removed 3 bases at V and 6 bases at J, with 12 bases between. Germline V gene sequence: CDR1 DFQATT, CDR2 SNEGSKA (reference sequence). CDR3 loop: CSASTRISNEQFF. The CDR3 DNA reads TGCAGTGCTAGCACGCGGATATCCAATGAGCAGTTCTTC.

V gene TRBV10-3 combines with J gene TRBJ2-2; 7 nucleotides align to TRBD2. Germline CDR1 reads ENHRY; CDR2 reads SYGVKD. CDR3 length: 13 amino acids. Unmatched junction bases numbered 3, after V lost 8 bases and J lost 3 bases. CDR3 nucleotides: TGTGCCATCGGACTAGACTACACCGGGGAGCTGTTTTTT. Protein: CAIGLDYTGELFF.

The chain uses TRBV7-9 and TRBJ2-7, with D perhaps matching TRBD1 (6 bases). The germline gives CDR1 SEHNR, CDR2 FQNEAQ (reference sequence). This CDR3 is built from 17 residues. Trimming pared 2 bases from V and 3 bases from J, leaving 20 bases between. Written as DNA, the CDR3 is TGTGCCAGCAGCTTACCATCCAGACAGGCATTCTTCTACGAGCAGTACTTC. Encoded protein: CASSLPSRQAFFYEQYF. Drawing the rest from reference TRBV7-9 and TRBJ2-7, the complete variable domain is DTGVSQNPRHKITKRGQNVTFRCDPISEHNRLYWYRQTLGQGPEFLTYFQNEAQLEKSRLLSDRFSAERPKGSFSTLEIQRTEQGDSAMYLCASSLPSRQAFFYEQYFGPGTRLTVT.

This rearrangement joins TRBV20-1 to TRBJ2-1, with D possibly being TRBD2 (5 bases). This CDR3 comprises 13 residues. Germline V gives CDR1 DFQATT, CDR2 SNEGSKA (reference sequence). The germline V and J ends were trimmed by 6 bases and 4 bases, with 13 bases remaining between them. CDR3 sequence reads: CSAIMTTYNEQFF. The CDR3 DNA reads TGCAGTGCCATTATGACTACTTACAATGAGCAGTTCTTC.

This clonotype came up a few times. V is TRBV19 and J is TRBJ2-7; 11 bases line up with TRBD2. V lost 4 bases to trimming and J lost 13 bases; unmatched junction nucleotides: 9. The CDR3 spans 13 residues. Germline V gene sequence: CDR1 LNHDA, CDR2 SQIVND (reference sequence). This CDR3 reads CASSTLGLAGPYF. Here the CDR3 DNA reads TGTGCCAGTAGTACTCTCGGACTAGCGGGTCCCTACTTC.

The V gene is TRBV11-3, the J gene TRBJ2-2, with D unclear. Germline CDR1 reads SGHNT; CDR2 reads YENEEA. V lost 1 base to trimming and J lost 7 bases, with 7 bases between them. The CDR3 is 13 amino acids. CDR3 region: CASSLGFGGELFF. Here the CDR3 DNA reads TGTGCCAGCAGCTTAGGATTCGGCGGGGAGCTGTTTTTT.

This clonotype was detected ten times or more. This rearrangement joins TRBV27 to TRBJ2-7, with D possibly matching TRBD1 (6 bases). Per the germline V gene, CDR1 is MNHEY and CDR2 is SMNVEV (reference sequence). The CDR3 has 13 residues. V lost 3 bases and J lost 5, with 11 bases in between. The CDR3 spells CASSFNRVDEQYF. The DNA of the CDR3 is TGTGCCAGCAGTTTCAACAGGGTCGACGAGCAGTACTTC.

The J gene is TRBJ1-6, the V gene TRBV13; tentative D call: TRBD1 (5 bases). The CDR3 is 13 amino acids. V was cut by 5 bases and J by 5 bases, with 7 bases left in between. Germline-derived CDR1 and CDR2 are PRHDT and FYEKMQ (reference sequence). CDR3 DNA sequence: TGTGCCAGCAGCCCGGGGGATAATTCACCCCTCCACTTT. It encodes CASSPGDNSPLHF.